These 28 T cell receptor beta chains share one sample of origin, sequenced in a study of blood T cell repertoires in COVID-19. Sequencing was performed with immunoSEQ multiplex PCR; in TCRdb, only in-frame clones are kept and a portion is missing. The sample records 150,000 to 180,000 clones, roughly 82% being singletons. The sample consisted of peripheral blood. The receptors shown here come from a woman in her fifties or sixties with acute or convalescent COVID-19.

This CDR3 is CAWSVSGLADTQYF. CDR3 DNA sequence: TGTGCCTGGAGTGTTTCGGGGTTGGCAGATACGCAGTATTTT. The rearrangement joins TRBV30 to TRBJ2-3; a possible D gene is TRBD2 (5 bases). Trimming pared 0 bases from V and 4 bases from J, leaving 11 bases between. Per germline, CDR1 GTSNPN and CDR2 SVGIG (reference sequence). The CDR3 covers 14 residues. The full variable domain, rest sourced from reference TRBV30 and TRBJ2-3, is SQTIHQWPATLVQPVGSPLSLECTVEGTSNPNLYWYRQAAGRGLQLLFYSVGIGQISSEVPQNLSASRPQDRQFILSSKKLLLSDSGFYLCAWSVSGLADTQYFGPGTRLTVL.

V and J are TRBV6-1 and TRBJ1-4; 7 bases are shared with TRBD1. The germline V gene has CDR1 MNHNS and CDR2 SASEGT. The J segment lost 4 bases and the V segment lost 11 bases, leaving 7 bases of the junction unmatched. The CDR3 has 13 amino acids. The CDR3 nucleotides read TGTGCCGGGCCTGGGACAGTTAATGAAAAACTGTTTTTT. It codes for CAGPGTVNEKLFF.

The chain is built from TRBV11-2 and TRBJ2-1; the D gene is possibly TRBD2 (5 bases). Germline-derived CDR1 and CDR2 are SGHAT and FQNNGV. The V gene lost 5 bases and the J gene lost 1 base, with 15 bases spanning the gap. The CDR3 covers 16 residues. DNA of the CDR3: TGTGCCAGCAGCCCCCTTGTCTCGGGGTCCTACAATGAGCAGTTCTTC. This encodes CASSPLVSGSYNEQFF.

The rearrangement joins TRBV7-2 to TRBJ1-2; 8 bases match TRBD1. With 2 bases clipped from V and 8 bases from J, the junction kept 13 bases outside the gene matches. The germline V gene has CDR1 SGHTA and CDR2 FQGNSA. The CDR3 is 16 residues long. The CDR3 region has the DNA TGTGCCAGCAGCTTAACAGGACAGGGTACGGTTTACGGCTACACCTTC. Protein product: CASSLTGQGTVYGYTF.

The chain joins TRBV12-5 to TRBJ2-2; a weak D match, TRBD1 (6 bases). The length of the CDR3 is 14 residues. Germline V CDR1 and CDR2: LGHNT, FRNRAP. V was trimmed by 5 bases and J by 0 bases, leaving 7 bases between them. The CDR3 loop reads CASGTGSNTGELFF. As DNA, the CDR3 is TGTGCTAGTGGTACAGGGTCGAACACCGGGGAGCTGTTTTTT. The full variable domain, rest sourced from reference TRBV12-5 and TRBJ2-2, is DARVTQTPRHKVTEMGQEVTMRCQPILGHNTVFWYRQTMMQGLELLAYFRNRAPLDDSGMPKDRFSAEMPDATLATLKIQPSEPRDSAVYFCASGTGSNTGELFFGEGSRLTVL.

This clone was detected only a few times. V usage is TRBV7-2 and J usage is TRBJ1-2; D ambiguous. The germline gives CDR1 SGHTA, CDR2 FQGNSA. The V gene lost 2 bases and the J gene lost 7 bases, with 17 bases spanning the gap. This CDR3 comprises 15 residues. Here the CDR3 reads CASSLSTTPEGGYTF. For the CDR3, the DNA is TGTGCCAGCAGCTTATCCACTACTCCGGAGGGTGGCTACACCTTC.

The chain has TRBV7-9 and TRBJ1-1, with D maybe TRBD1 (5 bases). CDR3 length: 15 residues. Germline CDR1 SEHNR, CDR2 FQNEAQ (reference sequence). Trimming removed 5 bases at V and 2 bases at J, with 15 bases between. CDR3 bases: TGTGCCAGCAGCCCGCGGCGGCAGGGTAACACTGAAGCTTTCTTT. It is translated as CASSPRRQGNTEAFF.

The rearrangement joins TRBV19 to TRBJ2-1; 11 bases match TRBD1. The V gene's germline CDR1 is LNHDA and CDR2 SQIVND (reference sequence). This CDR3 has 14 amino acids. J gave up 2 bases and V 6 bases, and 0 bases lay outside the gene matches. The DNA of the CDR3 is TGTGCCAGTAGGGACAGGGGGCCCTACAATGAGCAGTTCTTC. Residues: CASRDRGPYNEQFF.

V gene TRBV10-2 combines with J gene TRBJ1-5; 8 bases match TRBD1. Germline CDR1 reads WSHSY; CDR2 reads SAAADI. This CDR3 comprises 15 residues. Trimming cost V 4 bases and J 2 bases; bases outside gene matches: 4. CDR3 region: CASSVTGDGNQPQHF. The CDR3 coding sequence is TGCGCCAGCAGTGTGACAGGGGATGGCAATCAGCCCCAGCATTTT.

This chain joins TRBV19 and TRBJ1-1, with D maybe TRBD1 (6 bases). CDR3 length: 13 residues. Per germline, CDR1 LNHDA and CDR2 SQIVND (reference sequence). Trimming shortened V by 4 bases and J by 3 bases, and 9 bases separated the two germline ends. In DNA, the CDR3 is TGTGCCAGTAGTAACAAGGGGGACACTGAAGCTTTCTTT. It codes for CASSNKGDTEAFF. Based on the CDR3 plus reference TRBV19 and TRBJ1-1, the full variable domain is DGGITQSPKYLFRKEGQNVTLSCEQNLNHDAMYWYRQDPGQGLRLIYYSQIVNDFQKGDIAEGYSVSREKKESFPLTVTSAQKNPTAFYLCASSNKGDTEAFFGQGTRLTVV.

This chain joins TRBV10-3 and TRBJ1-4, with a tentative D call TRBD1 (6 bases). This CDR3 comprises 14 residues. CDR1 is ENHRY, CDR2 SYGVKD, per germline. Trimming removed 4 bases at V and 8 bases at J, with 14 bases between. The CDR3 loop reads CAISGSRRGEKLFF. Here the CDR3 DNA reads TGTGCCATCAGTGGATCGAGAAGGGGGGAAAAACTGTTTTTT.

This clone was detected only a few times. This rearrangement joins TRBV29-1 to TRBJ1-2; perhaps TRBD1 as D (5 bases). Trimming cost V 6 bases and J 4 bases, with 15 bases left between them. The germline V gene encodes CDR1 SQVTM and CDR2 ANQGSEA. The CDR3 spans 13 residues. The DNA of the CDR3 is TGCAGCGTGGGGGGAGTTCTGGGCTATGGCTACACCTTC. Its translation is CSVGGVLGYGYTF.

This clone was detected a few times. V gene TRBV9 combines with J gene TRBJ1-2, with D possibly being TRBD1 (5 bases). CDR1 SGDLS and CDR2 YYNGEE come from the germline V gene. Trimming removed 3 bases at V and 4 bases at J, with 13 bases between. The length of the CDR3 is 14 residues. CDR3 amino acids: CASSGRQRVYGYTF. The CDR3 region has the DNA TGTGCCAGCAGCGGACGACAGCGCGTCTATGGCTACACCTTC.

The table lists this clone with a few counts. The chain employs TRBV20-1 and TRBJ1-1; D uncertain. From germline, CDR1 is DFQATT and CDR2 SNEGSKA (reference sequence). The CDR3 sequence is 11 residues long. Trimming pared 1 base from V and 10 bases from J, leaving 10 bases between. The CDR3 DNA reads TGCAGTGCTAGAGTTCCCCCGGTAGCTTTCTTT. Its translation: CSARVPPVAFF.

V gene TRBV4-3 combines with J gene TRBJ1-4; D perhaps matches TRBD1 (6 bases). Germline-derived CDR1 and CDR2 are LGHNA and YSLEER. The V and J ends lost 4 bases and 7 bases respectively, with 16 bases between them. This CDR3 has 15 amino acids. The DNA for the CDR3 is TGCGCCAGCAGCCCACCCCAGGGGCTAGGTGAAAAACTGTTTTTT. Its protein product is CASSPPQGLGEKLFF.

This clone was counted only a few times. This chain's CDR3 is CASSQDMLAGVSGANVLTF. The DNA for the CDR3 is TGTGCCAGCAGCCAAGATATGCTAGCGGGAGTCTCTGGGGCCAACGTCCTGACTTTC. The genes are TRBV4-2 and TRBJ2-6; 10 bases fit TRBD2. Germline V CDR1 and CDR2: LGHNA, YNFKEQ. The CDR3 loop spans 19 amino acids. V gave up 0 bases and J gave up 0 bases; unmatched junction bases: 5.

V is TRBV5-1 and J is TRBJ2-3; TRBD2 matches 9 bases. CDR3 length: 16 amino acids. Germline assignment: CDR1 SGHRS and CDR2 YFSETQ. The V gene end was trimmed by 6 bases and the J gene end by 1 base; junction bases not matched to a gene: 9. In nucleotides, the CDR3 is TGCGCCAGCACCCGGGGGGTAGCGGGGGGCACAGATACGCAGTATTTT. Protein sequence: CASTRGVAGGTDTQYF.

The chain's CDR3 is CASSDLENTGELFF. The DNA of the CDR3 is TGCGCCAGCAGTGACCTAGAGAACACCGGGGAGCTGTTTTTT. The rearrangement links TRBV5-1 to TRBJ2-2; no reliable D call. The CDR3 runs 14 residues. V lost 5 bases and J 1 base, leaving 9 bases between the germline ends. Germline loops: CDR1 SGHRS, CDR2 YFSETQ.

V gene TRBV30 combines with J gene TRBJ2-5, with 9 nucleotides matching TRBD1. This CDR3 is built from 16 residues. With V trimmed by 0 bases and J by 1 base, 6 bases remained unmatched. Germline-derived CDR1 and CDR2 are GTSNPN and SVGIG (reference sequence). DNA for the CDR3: TGTGCCTGGAGTGTAGACTGGACAGGGGCCCAAGAGACCCAGTACTTC. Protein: CAWSVDWTGAQETQYF.

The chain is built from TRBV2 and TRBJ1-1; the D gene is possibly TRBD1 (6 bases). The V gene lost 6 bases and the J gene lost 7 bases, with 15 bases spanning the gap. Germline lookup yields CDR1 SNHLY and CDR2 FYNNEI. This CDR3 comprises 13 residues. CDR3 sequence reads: CASSEQGQGEAFF. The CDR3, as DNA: TGTGCCAGCAGCGAACAGGGACAAGGTGAAGCTTTCTTT.

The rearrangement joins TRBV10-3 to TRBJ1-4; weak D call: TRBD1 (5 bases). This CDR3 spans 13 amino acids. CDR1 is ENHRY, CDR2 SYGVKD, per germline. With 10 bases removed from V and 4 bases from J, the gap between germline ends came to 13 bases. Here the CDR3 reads CATRAQDNEKLFF. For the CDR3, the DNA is TGTGCCACCCGGGCACAGGATAATGAAAAACTGTTTTTT.

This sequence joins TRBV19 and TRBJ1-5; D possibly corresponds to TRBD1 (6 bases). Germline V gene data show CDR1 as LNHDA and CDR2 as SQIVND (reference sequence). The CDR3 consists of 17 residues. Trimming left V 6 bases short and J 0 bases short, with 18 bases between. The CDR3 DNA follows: TGTGCCAGTAGCCTCCCAGGACAGCTCCTTAGCAATCAGCCCCAGCATTTT. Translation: CASSLPGQLLSNQPQHF.

This chain's CDR3 is CASRDSGGARFTQYF. Written as DNA, the CDR3 is TGTGCCAGCAGAGATAGCGGGGGGGCCCGATTCACCCAGTACTTC. The chain links TRBV25-1 to TRBJ2-5; TRBD2 agrees at 11 bases. The CDR3 length is 15 residues. V lost 6 bases to trimming and J lost 8 bases; unmatched junction nucleotides: 11. From germline, CDR1 is MGHDK and CDR2 SYGVNS.

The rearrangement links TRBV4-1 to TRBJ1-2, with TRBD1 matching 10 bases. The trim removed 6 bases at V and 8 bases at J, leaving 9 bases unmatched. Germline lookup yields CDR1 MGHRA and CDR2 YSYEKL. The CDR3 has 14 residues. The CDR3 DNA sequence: TGCGCCAGCAGACGTCCCGGGACAGGGGAAGGCTACACCTTC. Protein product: CASRRPGTGEGYTF.

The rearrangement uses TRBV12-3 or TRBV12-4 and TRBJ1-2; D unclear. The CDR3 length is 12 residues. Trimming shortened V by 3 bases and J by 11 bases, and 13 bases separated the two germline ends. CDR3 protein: CASSFVQGRYTF. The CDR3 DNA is TGTGCCAGCAGTTTTGTCCAAGGGAGATACACCTTC.

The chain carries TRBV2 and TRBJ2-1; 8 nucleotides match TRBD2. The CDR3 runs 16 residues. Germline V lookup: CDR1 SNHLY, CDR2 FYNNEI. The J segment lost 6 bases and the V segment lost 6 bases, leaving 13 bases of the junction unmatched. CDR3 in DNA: TGTGCCAGCAGCCAGTCCGGGACTAGATCTTTCAATGAGCAGTTCTTC. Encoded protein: CASSQSGTRSFNEQFF.

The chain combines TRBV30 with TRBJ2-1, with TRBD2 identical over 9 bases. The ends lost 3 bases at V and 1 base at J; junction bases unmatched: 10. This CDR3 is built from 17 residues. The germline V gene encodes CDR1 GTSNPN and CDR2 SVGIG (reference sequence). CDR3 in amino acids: CAWSADPLAGSYNEQFF. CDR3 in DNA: TGTGCCTGGAGCGCCGACCCACTAGCGGGTTCCTACAATGAGCAGTTCTTC.

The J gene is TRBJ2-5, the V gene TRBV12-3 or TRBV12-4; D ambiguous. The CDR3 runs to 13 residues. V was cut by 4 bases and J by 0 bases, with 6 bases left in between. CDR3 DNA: TGTGCCAGCAGTTACGGGTACCAAGAGACCCAGTACTTC. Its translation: CASSYGYQETQYF.